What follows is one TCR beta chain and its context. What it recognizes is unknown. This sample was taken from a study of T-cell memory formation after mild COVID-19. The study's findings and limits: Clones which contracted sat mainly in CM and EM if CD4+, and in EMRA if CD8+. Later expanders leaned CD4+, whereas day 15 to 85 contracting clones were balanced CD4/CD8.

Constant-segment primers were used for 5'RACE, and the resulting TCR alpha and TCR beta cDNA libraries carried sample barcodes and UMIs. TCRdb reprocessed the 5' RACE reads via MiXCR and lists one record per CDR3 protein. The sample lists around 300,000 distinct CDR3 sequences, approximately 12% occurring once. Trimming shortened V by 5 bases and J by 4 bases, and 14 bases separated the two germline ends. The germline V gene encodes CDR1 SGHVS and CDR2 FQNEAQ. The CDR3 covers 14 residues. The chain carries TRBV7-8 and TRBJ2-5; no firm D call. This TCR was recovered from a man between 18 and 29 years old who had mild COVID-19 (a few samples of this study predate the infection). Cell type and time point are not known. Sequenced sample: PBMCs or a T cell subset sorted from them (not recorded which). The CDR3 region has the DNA TGTGCCAGCAGCCTCGACTCGTTCGGAGAGACCCAGTACTTC. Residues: CASSLDSFGETQYF.